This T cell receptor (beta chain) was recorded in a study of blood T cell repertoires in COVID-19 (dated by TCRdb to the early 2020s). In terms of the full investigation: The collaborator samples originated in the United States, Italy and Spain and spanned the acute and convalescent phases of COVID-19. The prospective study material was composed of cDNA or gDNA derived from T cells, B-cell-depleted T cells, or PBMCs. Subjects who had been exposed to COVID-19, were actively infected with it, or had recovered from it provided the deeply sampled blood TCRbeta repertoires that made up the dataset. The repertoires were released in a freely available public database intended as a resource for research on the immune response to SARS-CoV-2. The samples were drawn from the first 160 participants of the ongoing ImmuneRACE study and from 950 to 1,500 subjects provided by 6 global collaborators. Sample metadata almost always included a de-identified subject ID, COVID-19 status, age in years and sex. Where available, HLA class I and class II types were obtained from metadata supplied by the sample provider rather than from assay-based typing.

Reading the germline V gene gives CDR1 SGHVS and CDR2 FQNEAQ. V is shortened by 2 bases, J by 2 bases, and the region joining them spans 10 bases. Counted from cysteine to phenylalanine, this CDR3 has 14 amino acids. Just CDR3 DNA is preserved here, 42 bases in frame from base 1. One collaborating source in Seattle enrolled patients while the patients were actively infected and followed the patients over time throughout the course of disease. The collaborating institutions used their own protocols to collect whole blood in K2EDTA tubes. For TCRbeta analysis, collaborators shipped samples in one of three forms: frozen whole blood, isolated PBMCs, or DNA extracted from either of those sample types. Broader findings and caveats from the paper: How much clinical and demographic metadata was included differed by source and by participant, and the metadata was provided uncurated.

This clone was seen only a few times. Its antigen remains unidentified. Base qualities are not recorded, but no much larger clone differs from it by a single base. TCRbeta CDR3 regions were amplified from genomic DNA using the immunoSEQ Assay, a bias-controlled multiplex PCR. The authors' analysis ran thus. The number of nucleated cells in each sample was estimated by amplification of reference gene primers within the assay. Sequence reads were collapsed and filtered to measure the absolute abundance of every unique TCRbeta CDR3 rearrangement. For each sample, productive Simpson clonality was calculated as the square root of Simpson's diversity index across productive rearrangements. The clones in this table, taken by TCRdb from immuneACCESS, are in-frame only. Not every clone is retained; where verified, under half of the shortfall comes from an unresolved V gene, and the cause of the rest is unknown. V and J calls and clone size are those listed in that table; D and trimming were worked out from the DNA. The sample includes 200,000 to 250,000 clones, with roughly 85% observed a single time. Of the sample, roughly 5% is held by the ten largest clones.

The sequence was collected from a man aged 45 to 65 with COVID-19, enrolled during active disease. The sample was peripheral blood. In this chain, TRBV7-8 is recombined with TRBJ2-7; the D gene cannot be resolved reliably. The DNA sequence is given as TGTGCCAGCAGCTTAAGTAGTCAAACCTACGAGCAGTACTTC. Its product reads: CASSLSSQTYEQYF.